This T cell receptor (beta chain) derives from a study of cytomegalovirus exposure and HLA in healthy donors. Study results and limitations: Altogether, about 160 TCR beta chains were recorded as cytomegalovirus-associated.

With respect to this clone: The antigen is unknown.

CDR1 MGHRA and CDR2 YSYEKL come from the germline V gene. V shed 2 bases and J shed 1 base, with 14 bases lying between them. The CDR3 length is 17 residues. With 60 Vbeta and 13 Jbeta primers, the PCR was carried out. Original analysis: Later work found around 72 million unique TCR beta chains, with 9.5 million to 12 million shared. The protocol was immunoSEQ multiplex PCR, while the TCRdb copy is restricted to in-frame clones and leaves out a portion. V and J calls and clone size are copied from that table; D and trimming were computed from the DNA. Here the sample table reports approximately 130,000 clones. Likely unrecorded immune exposures existed in these nominally healthy donors.

V usage is TRBV4-1 and J usage is TRBJ1-4; TRBD1 might be the D (5 bases). The sequence derives from a woman aged 60-75 years in good health and CMV-seronegative. The sequenced sample was PBMCs. The DNA of the CDR3 is TGCGCCAGCAGCCAATTCCGCCAGGGTCTAACTAATGAAAAACTGTTTTTT. The encoded protein is CASSQFRQGLTNEKLFF.